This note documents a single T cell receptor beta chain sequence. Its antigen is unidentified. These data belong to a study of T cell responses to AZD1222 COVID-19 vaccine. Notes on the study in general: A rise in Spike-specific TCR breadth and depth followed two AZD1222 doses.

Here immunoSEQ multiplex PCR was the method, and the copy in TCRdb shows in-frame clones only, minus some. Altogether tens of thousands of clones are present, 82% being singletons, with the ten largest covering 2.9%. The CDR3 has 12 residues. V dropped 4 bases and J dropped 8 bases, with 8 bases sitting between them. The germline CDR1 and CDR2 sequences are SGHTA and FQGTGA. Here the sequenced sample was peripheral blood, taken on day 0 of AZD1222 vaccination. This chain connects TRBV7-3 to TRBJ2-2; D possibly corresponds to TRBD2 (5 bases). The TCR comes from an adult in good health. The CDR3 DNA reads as TGTGCCAGCAGCTCTAGCTTGGGGGAGCTGTTTTTT. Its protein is CASSSSLGELFF.